What follows are 29 T cell receptor beta chains derived from one specimen sequenced in a study of blood T cell repertoires in COVID-19. Assay: immunoSEQ multiplex PCR; the TCRdb copy retains only in-frame clones and omits some. The table records under 300,000 clones, about 89% of them present only once. Specimen: PBMCs or T cells enriched from blood (not recorded which). The receptors come from a woman aged 18-29 years who had recovered from COVID-19.

CDR3: CASTLGQGGLYGYTF. The CDR3 nucleotides read TGTGCCAGCACGTTGGGACAGGGGGGCCTCTATGGCTACACCTTC. V and J are TRBV6-5 and TRBJ1-2, with 11 bases lining up with TRBD1. CDR3 length equals 15 residues. Germline CDR1 is MNHEY and CDR2 is SVGAGI. J lost 4 bases, V lost 7 bases, and 8 bases had no gene match.

The chain combines TRBV18 with TRBJ2-7; D may be TRBD2 (6 bases). Looked up from germline, CDR1 is KGHSH and CDR2 is LQKENI. Trimming removed 5 bases from V and 5 bases from J, with 16 bases in between. The CDR3 contains 14 residues. The CDR3 DNA reads as TGTGCCAGCTCAGGAGGGCGGAAAGTTAACGAGCAGTACTTC. Translation gives CASSGGRKVNEQYF.

This chain joins TRBV13 and TRBJ1-1; TRBD1 is a possible D gene (6 bases). Germline CDR1 reads PRHDT; CDR2 reads FYEKMQ (reference sequence). The CDR3 spans 15 residues. The germline V and J ends were trimmed by 0 bases and 0 bases, with 8 bases remaining between them. CDR3 sequence (DNA): TGTGCCAGCAGCTTAGGACAGGGAGTGAACACTGAAGCTTTCTTT. This encodes CASSLGQGVNTEAFF.

The rearrangement links TRBV3-1 (or the pseudogene TRBV3-2) to TRBJ2-3; 7 positions match TRBD2. The CDR3 sequence is 15 residues long. Germline assignment: CDR1 LGHDT and CDR2 YNNKEL (reference sequence). J gave up 1 base and V 4 bases, and 5 bases lay outside the gene matches. In DNA form, the CDR3 reads TGTGCCAGCAGCCTCAGAAGCGGGGGCACAGATACGCAGTATTTT. Translation gives CASSLRSGGTDTQYF.

CDR3 amino acids: CASSVEYLAGRNEQFF. DNA for the CDR3: TGTGCCAGCAGCGTAGAGTACCTAGCGGGAAGGAATGAGCAGTTCTTC. V usage is TRBV9 and J usage is TRBJ2-1, with 9 nucleotides matching TRBD2. Germline V gene lookup returns CDR1 SGDLS and CDR2 YYNGEE. With V trimmed by 0 bases and J by 7 bases, 8 bases remained unmatched. The CDR3 totals 16 residues.

The rearrangement links TRBV7-5 to TRBJ2-3; the table calls TRBD2, which could not be checked here. TRBV7-5 constitutes a pseudogene. CDR3 length equals 17 residues. The CDR3 loop reads CARSPKLLAGWKDTQYF. The CDR3, as DNA: TGTGCCAGAAGCCCCAAACTCCTAGCCGGGTGGAAAGATACGCAGTATTTT.

The CDR3 DNA follows: TGCGCCAGCAGCTTGCCTGGGACAGGGGCCCTCTTTAACTATGGCTACACCTTC. Its translation is CASSLPGTGALFNYGYTF. The chain combines TRBV5-1 with TRBJ1-2; TRBD1 aligns across 10 bases. Germline lookup yields CDR1 SGHRS and CDR2 YFSETQ. The CDR3 contains 18 residues. Germline trimming cut 1 base from V and 1 base from J; bases unmatched to any gene: 10.

The CDR3 spells CASSGGQGVPIYGYTF. Written as DNA, the CDR3 is TGTGCCAGCAGCGGGGGACAGGGAGTACCGATTTATGGCTACACCTTC. The rearrangement uses TRBV9 and TRBJ1-2; 9 bases match TRBD1. Germline lookup yields CDR1 SGDLS and CDR2 YYNGEE. The CDR3 sequence is 16 residues long. Unmatched junction bases numbered 11, after V lost 3 bases and J lost 5 bases.

The chain has TRBV5-1 and TRBJ2-1; TRBD2 aligns across 7 bases. Losses at the gene ends were 0 bases for V and 6 bases for J; bases not matched to a gene: 3. The CDR3 is 14 amino acids. CDR1 is SGHRS and CDR2 is YFSETQ in the germline V gene. CDR3 nucleotide sequence: TGCGCCAGCAGCTTGGCGACTAGCCCCAATGAGCAGTTCTTC. Translation gives CASSLATSPNEQFF.

In regard to this clone: At the DNA level, this CDR3 is encoded by other sequences in the same sample as well. The chain recombines TRBV18 with TRBJ1-2; 7 nucleotides match TRBD1. This CDR3 contains 13 residues. V trimming: 6 bases; J trimming: 4 bases; junction bases outside the gene matches: 5. Germline CDR1 reads KGHSH; CDR2 reads LQKENI. The CDR3 loop reads CASSPGQAYGYTF. CDR3 DNA: TGTGCCAGCTCTCCAGGACAGGCCTATGGCTACACCTTC.

The chain recombines TRBV2 with TRBJ1-1; no clear D gene. V lost 7 bases to trimming and J lost 4 bases, with 10 bases between them. The CDR3 runs 12 residues. Germline values: CDR1 SNHLY, CDR2 FYNNEI. The CDR3 protein is CASNHGSTEAFF. CDR3 DNA sequence: TGTGCCAGCAATCACGGGTCCACTGAAGCTTTCTTT.

This rearrangement joins TRBV5-1 to TRBJ2-7; 7 nucleotides align to TRBD1. This CDR3 comprises 13 residues. Per germline, CDR1 SGHRS and CDR2 YFSETQ. Unmatched junction bases numbered 3, after V lost 1 base and J lost 5 bases. CDR3 in amino acids: CASSLYRGDEQYF. The CDR3 DNA reads as TGCGCCAGCAGCTTGTACAGGGGCGACGAGCAGTACTTC. The whole variable domain, filled in from reference TRBV5-1 and TRBJ2-7, reads KAGVTQTPRYLIKTRGQQVTLSCSPISGHRSVSWYQQTPGQGLQFLFEYFSETQRNKGNFPGRFSGRQFSNSRSEMNVSTLELGDSALYLCASSLYRGDEQYFGPGTRLTVT.

The table lists this clone with many counts. The V and J genes are TRBV6-2 or TRBV6-3 and TRBJ2-7, with 7 bases lining up with TRBD1. J was trimmed by 2 bases and V by 5 bases; bases with no gene match: 9. CDR1 and CDR2 (germline): MNHEY, SVGEGT. This CDR3 comprises 15 residues. CDR3 DNA: TGTGCCAGCAGTCAAATCGTAGACAGGGCCTACGAGCAGTACTTC. It yields the protein CASSQIVDRAYEQYF.

The rearrangement joins TRBV21-1 to TRBJ1-2; whether TRBD1, the table's D call, matches the DNA was not checked. TRBV21-1 represents a pseudogene. This CDR3 spans 17 amino acids. CDR3 region: CASSRGPGQATNYGYTF. For the CDR3, the DNA is TGTGCCAGCAGCAGGGGCCCGGGACAGGCTACTAACTATGGCTACACCTTC.

Details on this clone: Germline is not matched at one junction end, which may reflect a read error. This chain joins TRBV27 and TRBJ1-1, with 7 bases aligning to TRBD1. The CDR3 is 13 residues long. CDR1 MNHEY and CDR2 SMNVEV come from the germline V gene (reference sequence). DNA of the CDR3: TGTGCCAGCGGGCCTTCCGGGACAGTGGATCCGAGCTTT. It codes for CASGPSGTVDPSF.

Notes on this clone: Other DNA sequences of this sample code for an identical CDR3. The chain carries TRBV27 and TRBJ2-7; 9 positions agree with TRBD2. From germline, CDR1 is MNHEY and CDR2 SMNVEV (reference sequence). The length of the CDR3 is 14 residues. J gave up 1 base and V 6 bases, and 4 bases lay outside the gene matches. In DNA form, the CDR3 reads TGTGCCAGCAGCTTTAGCGGGGGATCCTACGAGCAGTACTTC. This sequence encodes CASSFSGGSYEQYF.

The V gene is TRBV24-1, the J gene TRBJ1-4; TRBD1 agrees at 10 bases. CDR3 length: 17 residues. With 4 bases clipped from V and 7 bases from J, the junction kept 11 bases outside the gene matches. The germline CDR1 and CDR2 sequences are KGHDR and SFDVKD. The CDR3 DNA is TGTGCCACCAGTGAGTCCCGACAGGGGGCTGGTGGTGAAAAACTGTTTTTT. As protein: CATSESRQGAGGEKLFF.

The chain joins TRBV7-2 to TRBJ1-1; D is uncertain. The V end lost 0 bases, the J end lost 4 bases, and 9 bases lay between the germline ends. Per the germline V gene, CDR1 is SGHTA and CDR2 is FQGNSA. This CDR3 has 14 residues. CDR3 amino acids: CASSLAGAGTEAFF. The CDR3 DNA reads TGTGCCAGCAGCTTAGCGGGCGCAGGCACTGAAGCTTTCTTT.

J is TRBJ2-3 and V is TRBV24-1; TRBD2 agrees at 14 bases. Germline V gives CDR1 KGHDR, CDR2 SFDVKD. The ends lost 4 bases at V and 5 bases at J; junction bases unmatched: 10. The CDR3 runs to 18 residues. CDR3 loop: CATSEPSGTSGGVDTQYF. DNA for the CDR3: TGTGCCACCAGTGAACCCTCCGGGACTAGCGGGGGTGTAGATACGCAGTATTTT.

This chain uses TRBV4-3 with TRBJ2-1; TRBD2 agrees at 12 bases. Germline V lookup: CDR1 LGHNA, CDR2 YSLEER. The J segment lost 4 bases and the V segment lost 0 bases, leaving 7 bases of the junction unmatched. The CDR3 is 18 residues long. The CDR3 is CASSQDPAGTSGYNEQFF. CDR3 coding DNA: TGCGCCAGCAGCCAAGATCCCGCTGGGACTAGCGGGTACAATGAGCAGTTCTTC.

The chain carries TRBV7-8 and TRBJ1-3, with 9 bases identical to TRBD1. Germline CDR1 and CDR2: SGHVS and FQNEAQ. This CDR3 has 14 amino acids. V shed 5 bases and J 8 bases; nucleotides not matched to a gene: 7. This CDR3 reads CASSRQGVGDTIYF. In DNA form, the CDR3 reads TGTGCCAGCAGCCGACAGGGGGTTGGCGACACCATATATTTT.

This clone was detected once. The chain carries TRBV6-1 and TRBJ1-6, with D possibly TRBD1 on 5 matching bases. Germline CDR1 is MNHNS and CDR2 is SASEGT. The ends were cut back, 2 bases at V and 1 base at J, with 9 bases in the middle. CDR3 length equals 16 residues. In DNA, the CDR3 is TGTGCCAGCAGTGAACTCGCAGGGTCCTATAATTCACCCCTCCACTTT. Amino acids: CASSELAGSYNSPLHF.

In DNA form, the CDR3 reads TGCGCCAGCAGCTTGACAGGGGGGGCCGAGCAGTACTTC. Its translation is CASSLTGGAEQYF. This chain links TRBV5-1 with TRBJ2-7, with a weak D call TRBD1 (8 bases). Germline V lookup: CDR1 SGHRS, CDR2 YFSETQ. Trimming pared 1 base from V and 6 bases from J, leaving 11 bases between. The CDR3 totals 13 residues.

CDR3 amino acids: CASSQGQGLGTEAFF. CDR3 in DNA: TGTGCCAGCAGCCAAGGACAGGGGTTAGGCACTGAAGCTTTCTTT. This chain connects TRBV3-1 (or the pseudogene TRBV3-2) to TRBJ1-1, with TRBD1 matching over 8 bases. This CDR3 comprises 15 residues. J gave up 4 bases and V 1 base, and 5 bases lay outside the gene matches. Germline loops: CDR1 LGHDT, CDR2 YNNKEL (reference sequence).

The chain links TRBV4-1 to TRBJ2-1, with D perhaps matching TRBD1 (6 bases). Trimming removed 2 bases from V and 3 bases from J, with 11 bases in between. CDR1 and CDR2 (germline): MGHRA, YSYEKL. The CDR3 has 15 residues. CDR3 nucleotide sequence: TGCGCCAGCAGCCAAAGCCGGGACAACTACAATGAGCAGTTCTTC. This sequence encodes CASSQSRDNYNEQFF.

The chain employs TRBV25-1 and TRBJ1-1, with D maybe TRBD1 (5 bases). The CDR3 is 13 amino acids. Germline V lookup: CDR1 MGHDK, CDR2 SYGVNS. The V end was cut by 6 bases, the J end by 4 bases, with 12 bases between. CDR3 amino acids: CASRRKGRTEAFF. The CDR3 nucleotides read TGTGCCAGCAGGAGGAAGGGGCGCACTGAAGCTTTCTTT. The full variable domain, with the rest looked up from reference TRBV25-1 and TRBJ1-1, is EADIYQTPRYLVIGTGKKITLECSQTMGHDKMYWYQQDPGMELHLIHYSYGVNSTEKGDLSSESTVSRIRTEHFPLTLESARPSHTSQYLCASRRKGRTEAFFGQGTRLTVV.

The chain joins TRBV5-8 to TRBJ2-3, with a weak D call TRBD1 (6 bases). The V and J ends lost 4 bases and 5 bases respectively, with 20 bases between them. Germline V gene data show CDR1 as SGHTS and CDR2 as YDEGEE. This CDR3 contains 16 residues. In nucleotides, the CDR3 is TGTGCCAGCAGCGTTGGCACAGGGCGAAGGGTAGATACGCAGTATTTT. It codes for CASSVGTGRRVDTQYF.

This sequence joins TRBV7-3 and TRBJ2-3; unclear D gene. Germline CDR1 reads SGHTA; CDR2 reads FQGTGA. The CDR3 covers 13 residues. V was pared by 5 bases and J by 0 bases, with 6 bases between. The CDR3 loop is CASSPASTDTQYF. Written as DNA, the CDR3 is TGTGCCAGCAGCCCCGCGAGCACAGATACGCAGTATTTT.

This chain joins TRBV4-3 and TRBJ1-1; tentative D call: TRBD1 (5 bases). Germline CDR1 and CDR2: LGHNA and YSLEER. The length of the CDR3 is 14 residues. V shed 2 bases and J shed 4 bases, with 11 bases lying between them. The CDR3 sequence: CASSQLTGGTEAFF. The CDR3 DNA sequence: TGCGCCAGCAGCCAATTAACAGGCGGCACTGAAGCTTTCTTT.